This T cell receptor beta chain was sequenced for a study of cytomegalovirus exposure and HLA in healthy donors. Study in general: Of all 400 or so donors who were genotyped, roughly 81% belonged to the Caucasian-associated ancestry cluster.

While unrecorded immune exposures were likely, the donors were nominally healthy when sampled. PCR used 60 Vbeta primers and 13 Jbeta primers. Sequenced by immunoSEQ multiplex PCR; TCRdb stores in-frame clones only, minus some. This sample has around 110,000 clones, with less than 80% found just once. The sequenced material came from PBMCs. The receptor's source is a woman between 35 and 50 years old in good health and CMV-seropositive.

CDR3 in DNA: TGTGCCAGCAGTTCCGGACAGCCCTACGAGCAGTACTTC. It specifies CASSSGQPYEQYF. The rearrangement links TRBV27 to TRBJ2-7; the D gene is possibly TRBD1 (6 bases). Trimming took off 4 bases at V and 2 bases at J, with 9 bases between the two ends. The CDR3 spans 13 residues. The V gene's germline CDR1 is MNHEY and CDR2 SMNVEV (reference sequence).